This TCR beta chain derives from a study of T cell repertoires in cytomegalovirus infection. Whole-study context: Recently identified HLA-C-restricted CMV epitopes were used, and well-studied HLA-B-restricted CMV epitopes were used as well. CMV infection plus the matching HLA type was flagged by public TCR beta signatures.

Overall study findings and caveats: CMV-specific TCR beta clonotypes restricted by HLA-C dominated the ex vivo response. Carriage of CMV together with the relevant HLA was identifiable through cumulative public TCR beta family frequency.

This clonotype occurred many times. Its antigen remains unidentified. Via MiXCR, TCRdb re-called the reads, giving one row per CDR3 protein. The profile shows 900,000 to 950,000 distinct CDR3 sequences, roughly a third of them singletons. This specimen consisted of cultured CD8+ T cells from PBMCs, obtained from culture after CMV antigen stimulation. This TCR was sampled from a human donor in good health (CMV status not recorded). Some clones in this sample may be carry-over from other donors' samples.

Written as DNA, the CDR3 is TGTGCCAGCAGTTTAGGCACGAGGGGGAACACTGAAGCTTTCTTT. Residues: CASSLGTRGNTEAFF. This chain uses TRBV12-3 or TRBV12-4 with TRBJ1-1; TRBD1 might be the D (5 bases). The V end was cut by 1 base, the J end by 1 base, with 10 bases between. This CDR3 spans 15 amino acids.